The sequence of this T cell receptor beta chain was determined in a study of radiotherapy plus CTLA-4 blockade in lung cancer listed by TCRdb under 2018. For the study in its entirety: Objective responses occurred in 15% to 20% of enrolled patients, and roughly 30% achieved disease control. The research as a whole found: After treatment with radiotherapy and ipilimumab, TCR clones that came from tumors expanded in the peripheral blood. The strongest predictors of response were reported to be early dynamic shifts in blood T cell clones along with a rise in serum interferon-beta following radiation.

V ends up 0 bases short and J 4 bases short, with an unmatched junction base count of 1. There are 14 amino acids in the CDR3, from cysteine to phenylalanine inclusive. Solely the CDR3 DNA is kept, with 42 bases framed from the first base. CDR1 WSHSY and CDR2 SAAADI were looked up in the germline V gene. In this study, focal radiation therapy paired with CTLA-4 blockade (ipilimumab) was tested in patients who had chemo-refractory metastatic non-small-cell lung cancer. Libraries were constructed by the immunoSEQ multiplex PCR assay. Held by TCRdb, this immuneACCESS table contains in-frame sequences only and omits some clones. Under half of the omission traces to an unresolved V gene where checked; the cause of the rest is unknown. A total of about 40,000 clones appear in this sample, roughly 75% of them only once. Together, the top ten hold 9.8% of the sample. With regard to this clone: Its antigen is currently not known. No base quality information exists; no much larger clone differs at one position.

This receptor was taken from a human donor with non-small cell lung cancer who had stable disease on radiotherapy plus ipilimumab. The V and J genes are TRBV10-2 and TRBJ2-7, and 9 junctional nucleotides match TRBD1. The sample consisted of peripheral blood, taken from a patient treated with radiotherapy plus ipilimumab. The CDR3 loop reads CASSESGTGYEQYF. The DNA sequence is given as TGCGCCAGCAGTGAGTCGGGGACAGGGTACGAGCAGTACTTC.